The clone carrying this TCR beta chain has more than one count but fewer than ten. These data are taken from a study of CD8 T cells in Susac syndrome. RNA was extracted with the RNeasy kit, and a quantity of 0.5 to 1 ug was reverse transcribed using random hexamers. The method of amplification for TCR beta CDR3 was immunoSEQ multiplex PCR, covering 54 Vbeta and 13 Jbeta. Each CDR3 protein gets one entry after TCRdb re-called the immunoSEQ multiplex PCR reads with MiXCR. The repertoire holds 330,000 or so distinct CDR3 sequences, 89% seen once, with around 0.2% in the top ten. The study sequenced TCR beta in blood CD8+ and CD4+ T cells. The multiple sclerosis control cohort comprised treatment-naive individuals presenting with stable or active relapsing-remitting disease. Negative isolation yielded the CD8+ and CD4+ T cells, while FACS enriched the TEMRA cells. From germline, CDR1 is SNHLY and CDR2 FYNNEI. This CDR3 region has 14 residues. V was pared by 3 bases and J by 2 bases, with 3 bases of the junction left unmatched.

This TCR was recovered from a human donor with multiple sclerosis. Sequencing input: CD8+ T cells from PBMCs. The gene calls are TRBV2 and TRBJ2-5; 7 bases fit TRBD1. CDR3 sequence: CASSEGQIQETQYF. The DNA for the CDR3 is TGTGCCAGCAGTGAGGGACAGATTCAAGAGACCCAGTACTTC. Looking up the rest from reference TRBV2 and TRBJ2-5 gives the full variable domain: EPEVTQTPSHQVTQMGQEVILRCVPISNHLYFYWYRQILGQKVEFLVSFYNNEISEKSEIFDDQFSVERPDGSNFTLKIRSTKLEDSAMYFCASSEGQIQETQYFGPGTRLLVL.